Listed here are 14 T cell receptor beta chains from one sample, sequenced in a study of blood T cell repertoires in COVID-19. TCRdb's table, derived via immunoSEQ multiplex PCR, lists solely in-frame clones and lacks some. The profile shows 70,000 or so clones, 90% of them singletons. Specimen: peripheral blood. Receptor source: a woman aged 18-29 years with acute or convalescent COVID-19.

The CDR3 sequence is CASSPSGNSGRGGNTIYF. The CDR3 coding sequence is TGTGCCAGCAGCCCCTCGGGGAACTCAGGACGGGGTGGAAACACCATATATTTT. The chain joins TRBV4-2 to TRBJ1-3; D is unclear. The length of the CDR3 is 18 residues. Per germline, CDR1 LGHNA and CDR2 YNFKEQ. Trimming cost V 4 bases and J 3 bases, with 22 bases left between them.

The rearrangement joins TRBV24-1 to TRBJ1-5; D call uncertain. V was clipped by 11 bases and J by 4 bases, with 17 bases between them. Germline V gene lookup returns CDR1 KGHDR and CDR2 SFDVKD. There are 14 residues in the CDR3. This CDR3 reads CAIPGRQLNQPQHF. The CDR3 DNA reads TGTGCCATACCCGGGAGGCAGCTGAATCAGCCCCAGCATTTT.

This chain uses TRBV5-5 with TRBJ1-2; 9 bases are a match to TRBD1. Germline CDR1 SGHKS, CDR2 YYEKEE (reference sequence). This CDR3 spans 14 amino acids. Trimming at V came to 0 bases and at J to 5 bases, leaving 2 bases not matched to a gene. CDR3 residues: CASSLEGTGYGYTF. The CDR3 DNA reads TGTGCCAGCAGCTTGGAAGGGACAGGGTATGGCTACACCTTC.

The chain uses TRBV6-2 or TRBV6-3 and TRBJ2-1, with 8 bases matching TRBD2. Trimming removed 0 bases from V and 6 bases from J; junction bases left unmatched: 16. Germline V lookup: CDR1 MNHEY, CDR2 SVGEGT. The CDR3 is made up of 19 amino acids. This CDR3 reads CASSYSHGFSGRAPNEQFF. The CDR3 nucleotides read TGTGCCAGCAGTTACTCTCACGGTTTTTCCGGGAGGGCCCCCAATGAGCAGTTCTTC.

The rearrangement uses TRBV2 and TRBJ2-7; D is ambiguous. CDR1 is SNHLY, CDR2 FYNNEI, per germline. This CDR3 contains 13 residues. V lost 3 bases to trimming and J lost 1 base, with 7 bases between them. For the CDR3, the DNA is TGTGCCAGCAGTGATGGGCTATCCTACGAGCAGTACTTC. It yields the protein CASSDGLSYEQYF.

The genes are TRBV15 and TRBJ1-1, with TRBD1 as a possible D gene (6 bases). Trimming took off 1 base at V and 2 bases at J, with 14 bases between the two ends. Germline CDR1 and CDR2: LNHNV and YYDKDF (reference sequence). The CDR3 consists of 16 residues. The DNA of the CDR3 is TGTGCCACCAGCAGAGTTAAGACAGGAACCAACACTGAAGCTTTCTTT. It yields the protein CATSRVKTGTNTEAFF.

The rearrangement links TRBV19 to TRBJ2-7; 8 nucleotides align to TRBD1. Germline lookup yields CDR1 LNHDA and CDR2 SQIVND (reference sequence). The CDR3 covers 15 residues. Losses at the gene ends were 5 bases for V and 5 bases for J; bases not matched to a gene: 11. CDR3 residues: CASSDDRGVNNEQYF. As DNA, the CDR3 is TGTGCCAGTAGTGACGACAGGGGAGTTAATAACGAGCAGTACTTC.

V is TRBV19 and J is TRBJ1-1; D possibly corresponds to TRBD1 (6 bases). Germline loops: CDR1 LNHDA, CDR2 SQIVND (reference sequence). This CDR3 is built from 14 residues. Trimming removed 6 bases from V and 4 bases from J, with 15 bases in between. CDR3 protein: CASRNHRQATEAFF. The CDR3 nucleotides read TGTGCCAGTAGAAATCATAGACAGGCCACTGAAGCTTTCTTT.

The V and J genes are TRBV28 and TRBJ1-1; 8 bases are a match to TRBD1. CDR1 MDHEN and CDR2 SYDVKM come from the germline V gene. The length of the CDR3 is 16 residues. V shed 5 bases and J 1 base; nucleotides not matched to a gene: 9. CDR3 in DNA: TGTGCCAGCAGTAAAAACCCGGGACAGGCGAACACTGAAGCTTTCTTT. Amino acids: CASSKNPGQANTEAFF.

The chain uses TRBV7-9 and TRBJ2-1; TRBD2 agrees at 12 bases. The CDR3 runs 15 residues. The V segment lost 5 bases and the J segment 8 bases; nucleotides outside the gene matches: 7. Germline lookup yields CDR1 SEHNR and CDR2 FQNEAQ (reference sequence). The CDR3 DNA reads TGTGCCAGCAGCCCCCTAGCGGGGGGGGTCTATGAGCAGTTCTTC. This codes for CASSPLAGGVYEQFF.

V is TRBV2 and J is TRBJ1-6; TRBD1 aligns across 8 bases. Trimming at V came to 3 bases and at J to 12 bases, leaving 10 bases not matched to a gene. The germline CDR1 and CDR2 sequences are SNHLY and FYNNEI. CDR3 length: 15 amino acids. The chain's CDR3 is CASSEVRTGTVPLHF. The CDR3 region has the DNA TGTGCCAGCAGTGAGGTCCGGACAGGGACGGTACCCCTCCACTTT. Using reference TRBV2 and TRBJ1-6 for the parts outside the CDR3, the full variable domain is EPEVTQTPSHQVTQMGQEVILRCVPISNHLYFYWYRQILGQKVEFLVSFYNNEISEKSEIFDDQFSVERPDGSNFTLKIRSTKLEDSAMYFCASSEVRTGTVPLHFGNGTRLTVT.

The rearrangement links TRBV20-1 to TRBJ2-4, with D maybe TRBD2 (6 bases). Between the trimmed V and J ends, which lost 3 bases and 6 bases, there was a span of 15 bases. Germline V gene sequence: CDR1 DFQATT, CDR2 SNEGSKA (reference sequence). This CDR3 contains 14 residues. This CDR3 is CSASGGRVGNIQYF. CDR3 bases: TGCAGTGCTAGTGGAGGGCGAGTCGGAAACATTCAGTACTTC.

This rearrangement joins TRBV11-2 to TRBJ1-2; 7 bases agree with TRBD1. J gave up 1 base and V 4 bases, and 6 bases lay outside the gene matches. This CDR3 has 15 amino acids. In germline, CDR1 is SGHAT, CDR2 FQNNGV. The CDR3 protein is CASSSPGQNNYGYTF. CDR3 DNA sequence: TGTGCCAGCAGCTCTCCGGGACAGAATAACTATGGCTACACCTTC.

The chain joins TRBV7-9 to TRBJ1-4, with no clear D. The CDR3 consists of 14 residues. The V and J ends lost 1 base and 5 bases respectively, with 8 bases between them. The germline CDR1 and CDR2 sequences are SEHNR and FQNEAQ (reference sequence). The CDR3 loop reads CASSLGAENEKLFF. The CDR3 region has the DNA TGTGCCAGCAGCTTAGGGGCAGAAAATGAAAAACTGTTTTTT.